This is a list of T cell receptor beta chains from one sample in a study of blood T cell repertoires in COVID-19. Some clones are missing from TCRdb's copy, which holds only in-frame ones; the method was immunoSEQ multiplex PCR. In the table there are about 400,000 clones, roughly 86% of which are singletons. The sample comprised PBMCs or T cells enriched from blood (not recorded which). These receptors originate from a woman in her twenties or thirties who had recovered from COVID-19. Both conserved end residues are part of each CDR3. The D gene is left open where the match is weak. Only some rows state a clone size, as once, few, many or a class for expanded clones.

TRBV29-1	TRBJ2-3	TRBD2	NA	CSVDQRTSGTSTDTQYF	TGCAGCGTTGATCAAAGGACTAGCGGGACTAGCACAGATACGCAGTATTTT
TRBV27	TRBJ1-5	TRBD1	NA	CASSIKRGQGVNSNQPQHF	TGTGCCAGCAGTATCAAACGAGGACAGGGAGTAAATAGCAATCAGCCCCAGCATTTT
TRBV19	TRBJ1-6	NA	NA	CASSTHRAGKNSPLHF	TGTGCCAGTAGTACCCACAGGGCAGGGAAAAATTCACCCCTCCACTTT
TRBV3-1/TRBV3-2	TRBJ1-1	NA	NA	CASSQDQEVLDTEAFF	TGTGCCAGCAGCCAAGATCAAGAGGTGCTAGACACTGAAGCTTTCTTT
TRBV19	TRBJ2-3	TRBD2	once	CASTGSGRRRGLSTDTQYF	TGTGCCAGTACGGGTAGCGGGAGAAGAAGAGGGTTAAGCACAGATACGCAGTATTTT
TRBV3-1/TRBV3-2	TRBJ2-1	TRBD2	NA	CASSRTSGRGSYNEQFF	TGTGCCAGCAGTCGGACTAGCGGGAGGGGCTCCTACAATGAGCAGTTCTTC
TRBV2	TRBJ2-3	TRBD2	NA	CASRHRTSGRFDTQYF	TGTGCCAGCAGACACAGGACTAGCGGGAGGTTCGATACGCAGTATTTT
TRBV6-1	TRBJ1-1	NA	few	CASSEQVRRAEAFF	TGTGCCAGCAGTGAACAGGTTCGGAGGGCTGAAGCTTTCTTT
TRBV28	TRBJ2-3	NA	NA	CASRLTRLPPDTQYF	TGTGCCAGCAGACTAACTCGTCTGCCTCCAGATACGCAGTATTTT
TRBV5-1	TRBJ1-1	NA	NA	CASRPSPENTEAFF	TGCGCCAGCAGACCGAGTCCTGAGAACACTGAAGCTTTCTTT
TRBV19	TRBJ2-6	NA	once	CASSVLKGKGTGANVLTF	TGTGCCAGTAGTGTTCTTAAGGGGAAGGGAACTGGGGCCAACGTCCTGACTTTC
TRBV9	TRBJ1-5	NA	NA	CASSAYRSGQPQHF	TGTGCCAGCAGCGCCTACAGGTCCGGTCAGCCCCAGCATTTT
TRBV7-2	TRBJ1-2	NA	NA	CASSLGGPQLYGYTF	TGTGCCAGCAGCTTGGGGGGGCCTCAACTCTATGGCTACACCTTC
TRBV7-6	TRBJ2-2	NA	NA	CASRAQRSEGAFTGELFF	TGTGCCAGCAGAGCACAAAGGTCGGAGGGGGCGTTCACCGGGGAGCTGTTTTTT
TRBV7-9	TRBJ1-1	NA	few	CASRIQGRTNTEAFF	TGTGCCAGCAGGATACAGGGCCGGACGAACACTGAAGCTTTCTTT
TRBV5-6	TRBJ1-1	NA	NA	CASSRRSAHRTEAFF	TGTGCCAGCAGCCGTCGGTCGGCTCACAGGACTGAAGCTTTCTTT
TRBV10-3	TRBJ2-7	NA	NA	CAISESRAGSYEQYF	TGTGCCATCAGTGAGTCGAGGGCAGGATCCTACGAGCAGTACTTC
TRBV12-3/TRBV12-4	TRBJ1-3	NA	NA	CASSAGNTIYF	TGTGCCAGCAGCGCGGGGAACACCATATATTTT
TRBV19	TRBJ1-1	TRBD1	NA	CASSSRTGARLAAFF	TGTGCCAGTAGTTCCCGGACAGGGGCGAGGTTAGCAGCTTTCTTT
TRBV5-1	TRBJ2-1	NA	NA	CASSATTLNEQFF	TGCGCCAGCAGCGCGACTACCCTCAATGAGCAGTTCTTC
TRBV4-2	TRBJ2-2	NA	NA	CASSRAAGELFF	TGTGCCAGCAGCCGAGCGGCCGGGGAGCTGTTTTTT
TRBV2	TRBJ2-1	TRBD2	once	CASREGLAVRGEQFF	TGTGCCAGCAGGGAGGGACTAGCGGTGCGGGGTGAGCAGTTCTTC
TRBV19	TRBJ2-7	NA	NA	CASSLHPFSDSYEQYF	TGTGCCAGTAGTCTGCACCCCTTCAGTGATTCCTACGAGCAGTACTTC
TRBV4-3	TRBJ2-3	TRBD1	NA	CASSQDTGGPDTQYF	TGCGCCAGCAGCCAAGATACAGGGGGCCCAGATACGCAGTATTTT
TRBV5-1	TRBJ1-1	NA	NA	CASSFSDSYTEAFF	TGCGCCAGCAGCTTTTCGGACAGCTACACTGAAGCTTTCTTT
TRBV12-5	TRBJ2-2	TRBD2	NA	CASGLASSGLNTGELFF	TGTGCTAGTGGTTTGGCTTCTAGCGGCCTAAACACCGGGGAGCTGTTTTTT
TRBV5-1	TRBJ2-3	TRBD1	NA	CASSPRGGSFTDTQYF	TGCGCCAGCAGCCCGAGAGGGGGCTCCTTCACAGATACGCAGTATTTT
TRBV29-1	TRBJ1-1	TRBD1	NA	CSVEVLTGSSEAFF	TGCAGCGTTGAAGTTTTGACAGGGTCTTCTGAAGCTTTCTTT
TRBV7-2	TRBJ2-2	NA	NA	CASRESGLAGELFF	TGTGCCAGCAGAGAATCAGGGCTAGCCGGGGAGCTGTTTTTT